The 32 T cell receptor beta chains presented below share a single source sample, sequenced in a study of beta chain features in type 1 diabetes. The investigators reverse transcribed all of the isolated RNA, so they sequenced expressed TCRB transcripts. TCRdb keeps only in-frame clones here, not all; method: immunoSEQ multiplex PCR. The table includes a few hundred thousand clones, over 10% detected once. Study results and caveats: A moderate, significant TCRB CDR3 shortening appeared in type 1 diabetes across four CD4+ subsets.

Their target antigens are unknown. The sequenced sample was naive CD4+ T cells from blood. The origin of the receptors is a woman between 18 and 29 years old with type 1 diabetes.

This clone showed up just a few times. The CDR3 loop reads CASSLRTLAGGYEQYF. In nucleotides, the CDR3 is TGTGCCAGCAGCTTAAGGACGCTAGCGGGGGGGTACGAGCAGTACTTC. The rearrangement uses TRBV11-2 and TRBJ2-7, with 12 bases aligning to TRBD2. There are 16 residues in the CDR3. Trimming took 2 bases from V and 4 from J; bases not matched to a gene: 6. The germline CDR1 and CDR2 sequences are SGHAT and FQNNGV.

This clone was seen only a few times. The chain has TRBV5-6 and TRBJ1-5, with D possibly matching TRBD1 (6 bases). The CDR3 is 15 amino acids. Germline assignment: CDR1 SGHDT and CDR2 YYEEEE. The V gene lost 1 base and the J gene lost 4 bases, with 12 bases spanning the gap. The CDR3 here is CASSLYGQPNQPQHF. The CDR3 nucleotides are TGTGCCAGCAGCTTGTATGGACAGCCTAATCAGCCCCAGCATTTT.

The rearrangement links TRBV19 to TRBJ1-5; D is ambiguous. The V and J ends lost 3 bases and 15 bases respectively, with 15 bases between them. CDR3 length: 12 amino acids. Germline loops: CDR1 LNHDA, CDR2 SQIVND (reference sequence). CDR3 loop: CASSIADGGWHF. The CDR3 coding sequence is TGTGCCAGTAGTATCGCCGACGGCGGCTGGCATTTT.

The chain has TRBV28 and TRBJ1-5, with 8 bases fitting TRBD1. V dropped 7 bases and J dropped 5; count of bases not matched to a gene: 7. The CDR3 contains 14 residues. Germline values: CDR1 MDHEN, CDR2 SYDVKM. For the CDR3, the DNA is TGTGCCAGCAAGGTGACAGGGGAACATCAGCCCCAGCATTTT. It translates to CASKVTGEHQPQHF.

The sample holds a few counts of this clone. The chain employs TRBV7-2 and TRBJ2-7; 10 bases fit TRBD1. This CDR3 has 15 residues. Germline CDR1 and CDR2: SGHTA and FQGNSA. V dropped 3 bases and J dropped 1; count of bases not matched to a gene: 3. As DNA, the CDR3 is TGTGCCAGCAGCTTGGGACAGGGGCGGTCCTACGAGCAGTACTTC. Protein: CASSLGQGRSYEQYF. Using reference TRBV7-2 and TRBJ2-7 for the parts outside the CDR3, the full variable domain is GAGVSQSPSNKVTEKGKDVELRCDPISGHTALYWYRQSLGQGLEFLIYFQGNSAPDKSGLPSDRFSAERTGGSVSTLTIQRTQQEDSAVYLCASSLGQGRSYEQYFGPGTRLTVT.

This clone was seen a handful of times. This sequence joins TRBV6-1 and TRBJ2-6, with D perhaps TRBD1 (6 bases). The CDR3 runs to 17 residues. Trimming pared 3 bases from V and 0 bases from J, leaving 12 bases between. CDR1 and CDR2 from the germline V gene are MNHNS and SASEGT. DNA for the CDR3: TGTGCCAGCAGTGATGGACAGAAATTCTCTGGGGCCAACGTCCTGACTTTC. Encoded protein: CASSDGQKFSGANVLTF.

This clone came up a few times. The chain employs TRBV19 and TRBJ2-1; D unresolved. This CDR3 has 13 residues. The germline CDR1 and CDR2 sequences are LNHDA and SQIVND (reference sequence). The V and J ends lost 0 bases and 5 bases respectively, with 5 bases between them. The CDR3 region has the DNA TGTGCCAGTAGTATAGACCGGGACAATGAGCAGTTCTTC. This sequence encodes CASSIDRDNEQFF.

This chain joins TRBV6-1 and TRBJ2-1, with 10 bases aligning to TRBD1. Trimming took 6 bases from V and 8 from J; bases not matched to a gene: 10. CDR1 MNHNS and CDR2 SASEGT come from the germline V gene. This CDR3 contains 15 residues. The CDR3 coding sequence is TGTGCCAGCAGCCCTCCTGACAGGGGGCGCGATGAGCAGTTCTTC. Translating it yields CASSPPDRGRDEQFF.

The sample holds a few counts of this clone. This chain links TRBV9 with TRBJ2-5; D is possibly TRBD1 (6 bases). Trimming removed 3 bases from V and 3 bases from J, with 9 bases in between. Germline lookup yields CDR1 SGDLS and CDR2 YYNGEE. The CDR3 consists of 13 residues. The CDR3 nucleotides read TGTGCCAGCAGCGAACGGACAGAAGAGACCCAGTACTTC. Translation: CASSERTEETQYF.

This clone was counted between two and nine times. This chain uses TRBV11-1 with TRBJ2-4; 7 bases fit TRBD1. The length of the CDR3 is 15 residues. V was pared by 5 bases and J by 5 bases, with 9 bases of the junction left unmatched. Germline CDR1 is SGHAT and CDR2 is FQDESV (reference sequence). The CDR3 is CASSRGTGTENIQYF. In nucleotides, the CDR3 is TGTGCCAGCAGCCGGGGTACCGGGACAGAAAACATTCAGTACTTC.

This chain joins TRBV7-2 and TRBJ2-1; 11 bases map to TRBD2. Germline V gives CDR1 SGHTA, CDR2 FQGNSA. After removal of 8 bases from V and 9 bases from J, the junction contained 12 bases not matched to a gene. This CDR3 has 15 residues. CDR3 DNA sequence: TGTGCCAGCGCAAGGGAAACTAGCGGGGGAAGTGAGCAGTTCTTC. Protein sequence: CASARETSGGSEQFF.

This clone has just a few counts. The chain has TRBV18 and TRBJ2-7, with 7 nucleotides matching TRBD1. Germline CDR1 and CDR2: KGHSH and LQKENI. The V segment lost 3 bases and the J segment 3 bases; nucleotides outside the gene matches: 5. The CDR3 extends over 14 amino acids. The CDR3 loop reads CASSPGTAVYEQYF. Here the CDR3 DNA reads TGTGCCAGCTCACCTGGGACAGCCGTCTACGAGCAGTACTTC. The full variable domain, its missing parts supplied by reference TRBV18 and TRBJ2-7, is NAGVMQNPRHLVRRRGQEARLRCSPMKGHSHVYWYRQLPEEGLKFMVYLQKENIIDESGMPKERFSAEFPKEGPSILRIQQVVRGDSAAYFCASSPGTAVYEQYFGPGTRLTVT.

This clone was counted between two and nine times. V is TRBV30 and J is TRBJ1-4, with TRBD1 identical over 9 bases. This CDR3 is built from 14 residues. Germline CDR1 GTSNPN, CDR2 SVGIG (reference sequence). V was pared by 2 bases and J by 7 bases, with 5 bases of the junction left unmatched. The CDR3 nucleotides are TGTGCCTGGAGTCCCGGGACAGGGACTGAAAAACTGTTTTTT. It yields the protein CAWSPGTGTEKLFF.

This clone showed up just once. This chain joins TRBV5-1 and TRBJ2-1, with TRBD2 identical over 10 bases. CDR1 SGHRS and CDR2 YFSETQ come from the germline V gene. Trimming cost V 6 bases and J 9 bases; bases outside gene matches: 12. This CDR3 is 15 amino acids long. The DNA of the CDR3 is TGCGCCAGCACTTTGAGCGGGGGGGCCCGTGGTGAGCAGTTCTTC. Translated: CASTLSGGARGEQFF.

J is TRBJ2-3 and V is TRBV5-1; 11 bases are shared with TRBD2. In germline, CDR1 is SGHRS, CDR2 YFSETQ. The CDR3 length is 16 residues. Trimming took 4 bases from V and 4 from J; bases not matched to a gene: 8. The CDR3 nucleotides read TGCGCCAGCAGCGCCCGACTAGCGGGGCTTGCAGATACGCAGTATTTT. It specifies CASSARLAGLADTQYF. Variable domain in full (rest from reference TRBV5-1 and TRBJ2-3): KAGVTQTPRYLIKTRGQQVTLSCSPISGHRSVSWYQQTPGQGLQFLFEYFSETQRNKGNFPGRFSGRQFSNSRSEMNVSTLELGDSALYLCASSARLAGLADTQYFGPGTRLTVL.

This clone was counted a few times. V and J are TRBV7-2 and TRBJ2-2; maybe TRBD1 (6 bases). The CDR3 is made up of 13 amino acids. Trimming took 7 bases from V and 4 from J, leaving 10 bases between them. Germline V lookup: CDR1 SGHTA, CDR2 FQGNSA. CDR3 coding DNA: TGTGCCAGCACCCAGGGGTCCACCGGGGAGCTGTTTTTT. Protein: CASTQGSTGELFF.

This clone was picked up a small number of times. The V call is TRBV29-1, the J call TRBJ2-3; the D gene is possibly TRBD1 (5 bases). In germline, CDR1 is SQVTM, CDR2 ANQGSEA. This CDR3 spans 13 amino acids. The V end lost 1 base, the J end lost 7 bases, and 12 bases lay between the germline ends. Here the CDR3 reads CSVEGRVVNTQYF. In DNA form, the CDR3 reads TGCAGCGTTGAAGGCAGGGTCGTCAATACGCAGTATTTT.

This clone has more than one count but fewer than ten. The chain joins TRBV18 to TRBJ2-7, with 10 positions matching TRBD2. This CDR3 region has 15 residues. CDR1 and CDR2 (germline): KGHSH, LQKENI. V lost 2 bases, J lost 4 bases, and 5 bases stayed unmatched. The CDR3: CASSPGLAVGYEQYF. CDR3 in DNA: TGTGCCAGCTCACCAGGACTAGCGGTGGGGTACGAGCAGTACTTC.

This clone has only a few counts. The chain employs TRBV28 and TRBJ2-7; 7 bases agree with TRBD2. The CDR3 extends over 15 amino acids. The V and J ends lost 8 bases and 3 bases, in that order; junction bases with no gene match: 13. The germline V gene has CDR1 MDHEN and CDR2 SYDVKM. This CDR3 is CASYGGSATDYEQYF. CDR3 in DNA: TGTGCCAGCTATGGCGGGAGTGCGACTGACTACGAGCAGTACTTC.

V gene TRBV30 combines with J gene TRBJ2-7; possible D gene TRBD1, 6 bases. V lost 4 bases to trimming and J lost 3 bases, with 13 bases between them. The germline V gene encodes CDR1 GTSNPN and CDR2 SVGIG (reference sequence). This CDR3 spans 13 amino acids. In nucleotides, the CDR3 is TGTGCCTGGACCCTAAGAGGGGGCTACGAGCAGTACTTC. Translated: CAWTLRGGYEQYF.

The rearrangement joins TRBV28 to TRBJ1-3; TRBD1 matches at 7 bases. V dropped 2 bases and J dropped 3; count of bases not matched to a gene: 4. The CDR3 runs to 15 residues. CDR1 and CDR2 (germline): MDHEN, SYDVKM. CDR3 loop: CASSLGGGRGNTIYF. The CDR3 DNA reads as TGTGCCAGCAGTTTAGGAGGGGGCCGTGGAAACACCATATATTTT.

This sequence joins TRBV14 and TRBJ2-1, with a tentative D call TRBD2 (6 bases). V was trimmed by 4 bases and J by 6 bases, leaving 16 bases between them. Germline V gene data show CDR1 as SGHDN and CDR2 as FVKESK. The CDR3 is made up of 15 amino acids. CDR3 region: CASSLGGGRGNEQFF. The CDR3 coding sequence is TGTGCCAGCAGCCTAGGTGGCGGGCGGGGCAATGAGCAGTTCTTC.

This chain joins TRBV6-5 and TRBJ2-3; TRBD2 matches 7 bases. Germline values: CDR1 MNHEY, CDR2 SVGAGI. Losses at the gene ends were 6 bases for V and 3 bases for J; bases not matched to a gene: 3. The CDR3 covers 13 residues. In DNA, the CDR3 is TGTGCCAGCAGGTCCGGGGGGACAGATACGCAGTATTTT. Translation gives CASRSGGTDTQYF.

The chain couples TRBV7-2 to TRBJ2-4; D perhaps matches TRBD1 (6 bases). This CDR3 comprises 15 residues. Germline assignment: CDR1 SGHTA and CDR2 FQGNSA. Deletions cut 6 bases from V and 7 bases from J, with 19 bases between. CDR3 region: CASSNLQGPQNIQYF. The CDR3 DNA is TGTGCCAGCAGTAACCTACAGGGCCCCCAGAACATTCAGTACTTC.

The rearrangement links TRBV5-1 to TRBJ2-1; maybe TRBD1 (6 bases). V was pared by 4 bases and J by 0 bases, with 8 bases between. CDR1 and CDR2 (germline): SGHRS, YFSETQ. The CDR3 contains 14 residues. CDR3 in amino acids: CASSPQGSYNEQFF. CDR3 DNA: TGCGCCAGCAGCCCACAGGGCTCCTACAATGAGCAGTTCTTC.

This chain links TRBV28 with TRBJ2-5, with D possibly matching TRBD1 (5 bases). The germline CDR1 and CDR2 sequences are MDHEN and SYDVKM. CDR3 length equals 12 residues. V was trimmed by 8 bases and J by 1 base, leaving 8 bases between them. DNA for the CDR3: TGTGCCAGCGCACAGGCCCAAGAGACCCAGTACTTC. Amino acid sequence: CASAQAQETQYF.

The rearrangement uses TRBV4-3 and TRBJ2-7, with 7 bases lining up with TRBD2. Germline-derived CDR1 and CDR2 are LGHNA and YSLEER. The CDR3 sequence is 15 residues long. Unmatched junction bases numbered 4, after V lost 1 base and J lost 1 base. The CDR3 spells CASSQVASGSYEQYF. CDR3 nucleotide sequence: TGCGCCAGCAGCCAAGTGGCTAGCGGATCCTACGAGCAGTACTTC.

This chain connects TRBV2 to TRBJ1-5; possible D gene TRBD1, 6 bases. Germline V gene lookup returns CDR1 SNHLY and CDR2 FYNNEI. CDR3 length: 14 residues. The germline V and J ends were trimmed by 0 bases and 4 bases, with 7 bases remaining between them. The CDR3 protein is CASSEAQGNQPQHF. DNA for the CDR3: TGTGCCAGCAGTGAAGCGCAGGGGAATCAGCCCCAGCATTTT.

V is TRBV7-9 and J is TRBJ1-5; D not certain. This CDR3 spans 13 amino acids. Per the germline V gene, CDR1 is SEHNR and CDR2 is FQNEAQ (reference sequence). V lost 5 bases and J lost 4, with 9 bases in between. CDR3 sequence: CASSPVPNQPQHF. The CDR3 nucleotides are TGTGCCAGCAGCCCTGTCCCTAATCAGCCCCAGCATTTT.

This clone came up a few times. J is TRBJ2-7 and V is TRBV6-1; the D gene is possibly TRBD2 (7 bases). Between the trimmed V and J ends, which lost 6 bases and 7 bases, there was a span of 16 bases. The CDR3 has 13 amino acids. Germline V gene data show CDR1 as MNHNS and CDR2 as SASEGT. This CDR3 is CASRMGGQVEQYF. The CDR3 DNA reads as TGTGCCAGCAGGATGGGGGGGCAGGTTGAGCAGTACTTC.

The chain combines TRBV30 with TRBJ2-1; 7 positions agree with TRBD2. Germline loops: CDR1 GTSNPN, CDR2 SVGIG (reference sequence). CDR3 length: 15 amino acids. The V and J ends lost 4 bases and 5 bases, in that order; junction bases with no gene match: 11. CDR3 loop: CAWNGTNLCHNEQFF. CDR3 coding DNA: TGTGCCTGGAATGGGACTAATCTTTGCCACAATGAGCAGTTCTTC.

This clone was counted a few times. This sequence joins TRBV7-9 and TRBJ2-5; a weak D match, TRBD1 (6 bases). This CDR3 has 15 residues. With 5 bases removed from V and 1 base from J, the gap between germline ends came to 14 bases. CDR1 SEHNR and CDR2 FQNEAQ come from the germline V gene (reference sequence). CDR3 sequence reads: CASSRQQGIQETQYF. The CDR3 DNA sequence: TGTGCCAGCAGCCGCCAACAGGGTATCCAAGAGACCCAGTACTTC.